This T cell receptor beta chain was documented in a study of siplizumab effects on memory and regulatory T cells. Study results and limitations: It seemed that naive T cells were more diverse than memory cells and were major contributors to the alloresponse.

The length of the CDR3 is 17 residues. V was shortened by 1 base and J by 3 bases, with 19 bases between the two germline ends. Germline V gene sequence: CDR1 SGHAT, CDR2 FQNNGV. Worth noting for this clone: Its specificity is not known.

It was 10^5 or so TCR templates that were assayed per sample. TCRdb's table, derived via immunoSEQ multiplex PCR, lists solely in-frame clones and lacks some. Counted here are 50,000 or so clones, roughly 84% occurring once; the ten biggest clones make up roughly 0.3%. Sequencing was performed on naive CD8+ T cells sorted from blood. The clonotype comes from a human donor in good health. The chain joins TRBV11-2 to TRBJ2-7; D gene uncertain. DNA for the CDR3: TGTGCCAGCAGCTTAGCCCCCCCCGGCGCGACCCACTACGAGCAGTACTTC. It is translated as CASSLAPPGATHYEQYF.